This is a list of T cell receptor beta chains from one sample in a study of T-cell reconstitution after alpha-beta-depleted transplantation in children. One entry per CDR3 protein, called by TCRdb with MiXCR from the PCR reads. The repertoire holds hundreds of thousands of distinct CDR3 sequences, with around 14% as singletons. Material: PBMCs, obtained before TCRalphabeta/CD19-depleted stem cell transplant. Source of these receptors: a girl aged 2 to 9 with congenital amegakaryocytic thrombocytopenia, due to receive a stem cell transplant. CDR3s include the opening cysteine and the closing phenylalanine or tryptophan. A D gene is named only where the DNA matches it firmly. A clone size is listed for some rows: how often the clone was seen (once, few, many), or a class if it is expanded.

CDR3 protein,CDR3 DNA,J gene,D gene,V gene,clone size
CSVSRRLADNNEQFF,TGCAGCGTTTCCCGACGCCTAGCGGACAACAATGAGCAGTTCTTC,TRBJ2-1,TRBD2,TRBV29-1,many
CASSLGGPRIYEQYF,TGTGCCAGCAGCTTGGGCGGGCCGCGGATCTACGAGCAGTACTTC,TRBJ2-7,.,TRBV5-6,few
CARFRRHTQYF,TGCGCCAGATTCAGGAGGCATACGCAGTATTTT,TRBJ2-3,.,TRBV10-1,few
CASSPLGGGNQPQHF,TGCGCCAGCAGCCCCTTAGGAGGAGGCAATCAGCCCCAGCATTTT,TRBJ1-5,.,TRBV5-1,many
CASSKGSGLAAYQGYNEQFF,TGTGCCAGCAGTAAGGGTAGCGGACTAGCGGCCTACCAGGGGTACAATGAGCAGTTCTTC,TRBJ2-1,TRBD2,TRBV12-3/TRBV12-4,few
CSARGRPYRGGLKSSYNEQFF,TGCAGTGCTAGAGGCCGACCCTACAGGGGAGGGTTGAAAAGCTCCTACAATGAGCAGTTCTTC,TRBJ2-1,.,TRBV20-1,.
CSAGRQGGNQPQHF,TGCAGTGCTGGTAGACAGGGCGGCAATCAGCCCCAGCATTTT,TRBJ1-5,TRBD1,TRBV20-1,many
CASSPGTTLAKNIQYF,TGTGCCAGCAGTCCCGGGACAACCCTAGCCAAAAACATTCAGTACTTC,TRBJ2-4,.,TRBV6-5,many
CSVHRTGDYGYTF,TGCAGCGTACACCGGACAGGGGACTATGGCTACACCTTC,TRBJ1-2,TRBD1,TRBV29-1,many
CASSAGIVGGNTDTQYF,TGTGCCAGCAGCGCCGGTATTGTGGGAGGAAACACAGATACGCAGTATTTT,TRBJ2-3,.,TRBV7-6,.
CSARRQGKETQYF,TGCAGTGCTAGACGACAGGGAAAAGAGACCCAGTACTTC,TRBJ2-5,TRBD1,TRBV20-1,many
CSAVRGLNSPLHF,TGCAGTGCTGTCAGGGGGCTTAATTCACCCCTCCACTTT,TRBJ1-6,TRBD1,TRBV20-1,many
CASSPRVTYEQYF,TGTGCCAGTTCCCCGAGGGTTACCTACGAGCAGTACTTC,TRBJ2-7,.,TRBV19,.
CASRDRNYNEQFF,TGCGCCAGCAGGGACAGGAACTACAATGAGCAGTTCTTC,TRBJ2-1,TRBD1,TRBV5-1,many
CASSPGQTNQPQHF,TGTGCCAGCAGCCCGGGACAGACCAATCAGCCCCAGCATTTT,TRBJ1-5,TRBD1,TRBV7-8,.